Described below is a single T cell receptor beta chain sequence and its context. CDR1 is MNHEY and CDR2 is SMNVEV in the germline V gene (reference sequence). V dropped 2 bases and J dropped 10; count of bases not matched to a gene: 2. The CDR3 spans 13 residues. Original methodology: Estimated nucleated cell counts came from reference gene primer amplification. Data came from immunoSEQ multiplex PCR; TCRdb stores just in-frame clones and leaves some out. V, J and clone size are those of that table, while D and trimming were read from the DNA. The data contain 150,000 to 200,000 clones, about 88% of them seen just once; the ten biggest clones take up almost 1%. The data are from a study of blood T cell repertoires in COVID-19. Looking at the study overall: From the United States, Italy and Spain came samples of acute and convalescent COVID-19. Sources were T cells, B-cell-depleted T cells, or PBMCs; the material itself was cDNA or gDNA.

Specimen: peripheral blood. The source of this sequence is a man younger than 35 with acute or convalescent COVID-19. This sequence joins TRBV27 and TRBJ1-6; 7 nucleotides align to TRBD1. As DNA, the CDR3 is TGTGCCAGCAGTTTAACAGGGGTGTCACCCCTCCACTTT. Protein sequence: CASSLTGVSPLHF.